A single sample gave rise to the 30 T cell receptor beta chains below, sequenced in a study of cytomegalovirus exposure and HLA in healthy donors. PCR primers comprised 60 Vbeta and 13 Jbeta primers. Assay: immunoSEQ multiplex PCR; the TCRdb copy retains only in-frame clones and omits some. The table has about 140,000 clones, 73% seen once; the top ten hold approximately 15%. The sequencing input was PBMCs. These receptors were collected from a human donor in good health.

This chain uses TRBV11-2 with TRBJ2-7, with a tentative D call TRBD1 (6 bases). Looked up from germline, CDR1 is SGHAT and CDR2 is FQNNGV. V lost 7 bases to trimming and J lost 3 bases, with 19 bases between them. The CDR3 has 15 residues. In DNA form, the CDR3 reads TGTGCCAGCAACAGCTTATTAAGGGGGAGCTACGAGCAGTACTTC. Protein: CASNSLLRGSYEQYF.

The V gene is TRBV29-1, the J gene TRBJ1-2; 9 positions match TRBD1. Looked up from germline, CDR1 is SQVTM and CDR2 is ANQGSEA. Germline trimming cut 5 bases from V and 6 bases from J; bases unmatched to any gene: 7. There are 13 residues in the CDR3. The CDR3 reads CSVPRQGVHGYTF. The CDR3 DNA reads as TGCAGCGTTCCACGACAGGGGGTTCATGGCTACACCTTC. Together with reference TRBV29-1 and TRBJ1-2, the CDR3 gives the full variable domain: SAVISQKPSRDICQRGTSLTIQCQVDSQVTMMFWYRQQPGQSLTLIATANQGSEATYESGFVIDKFPISRPNLTFSTLTVSNMSPEDSSIYLCSVPRQGVHGYTFGSGTRLTVV.

The chain uses TRBV7-9 and TRBJ2-7; tentatively, D is TRBD2 (6 bases). In germline, CDR1 is SEHNR, CDR2 FQNEAQ (reference sequence). V shed 4 bases and J shed 7 bases, with 26 bases lying between them. The CDR3 spans 17 residues. As DNA, the CDR3 is TGTGCCAGCAGCTCCCCGGCGGGACGGATGAATGCGAGAGAGCAGTACTTC. Translating it yields CASSSPAGRMNAREQYF.

This clone was observed a handful of times. The V call is TRBV7-9, the J call TRBJ2-7, with D tentatively TRBD2 (5 bases). V gave up 5 bases and J gave up 3 bases, with 17 bases separating them. CDR1 is SEHNR and CDR2 is FQNEAQ in the germline V gene (reference sequence). This CDR3 has 15 residues. The DNA of the CDR3 is TGTGCCAGCAGCGAAACTCGGTTCGGGAACTACGAGCAGTACTTC. Translating it yields CASSETRFGNYEQYF.

The sample holds one count of this clone. The chain joins TRBV5-6 to TRBJ1-3; unclear D gene. Germline loops: CDR1 SGHDT, CDR2 YYEEEE. The CDR3 runs 15 residues. V lost 2 bases to trimming and J lost 7 bases, with 16 bases between them. In DNA form, the CDR3 reads TGTGCCAGCAGCTTAGCAACAGCTGCCCGGAACACCATATATTTT. As protein: CASSLATAARNTIYF.

V usage is TRBV19 and J usage is TRBJ1-5; possibly TRBD1 for D (6 bases). The V gene's germline CDR1 is LNHDA and CDR2 SQIVND (reference sequence). Trimming removed 4 bases from V and 1 base from J, with 11 bases in between. The CDR3 covers 15 residues. The CDR3 here is CASSTLTGSNQPQHF. CDR3 sequence (DNA): TGTGCCAGTAGTACCCTAACAGGGAGCAATCAGCCCCAGCATTTT. The full variable domain, its missing parts supplied by reference TRBV19 and TRBJ1-5, is DGGITQSPKYLFRKEGQNVTLSCEQNLNHDAMYWYRQDPGQGLRLIYYSQIVNDFQKGDIAEGYSVSREKKESFPLTVTSAQKNPTAFYLCASSTLTGSNQPQHFGDGTRLSIL.

V usage is TRBV18 and J usage is TRBJ2-2; no clear D gene. The CDR3 consists of 14 residues. CDR1 is KGHSH and CDR2 is LQKENI in the germline V gene. The ends were cut back, 0 bases at V and 3 bases at J, with 5 bases in the middle. The CDR3 nucleotides are TGTGCCAGCTCACCACCTCCAGACACCGGGGAGCTGTTTTTT. Protein product: CASSPPPDTGELFF.

J is TRBJ2-7 and V is TRBV5-1; TRBD2 matches at 9 bases. The CDR3 runs to 15 residues. CDR1 is SGHRS, CDR2 YFSETQ, per germline. The junction had 7 bases not matched to a gene; V was cut back by 4 bases and J by 2 bases. In nucleotides, the CDR3 is TGCGCCAGCAGCGACACCGGGACTAGCACCTACGAGCAGTACTTC. As protein: CASSDTGTSTYEQYF.

This clone was recorded only once. The chain uses TRBV5-6 and TRBJ2-7; TRBD2 matches 8 bases. Germline values: CDR1 SGHDT, CDR2 YYEEEE. V was clipped by 2 bases and J by 5 bases; unmatched bases: 6. This CDR3 contains 14 residues. CDR3 in DNA: TGTGCCAGCAGCTTAGCGGGAGAGGGGAACGAGCAGTACTTC. As protein: CASSLAGEGNEQYF.

This sequence joins TRBV6-5 and TRBJ1-3; possible D gene TRBD1, 6 bases. Deletions cut 5 bases from V and 2 bases from J, with 10 bases between. Germline CDR1 and CDR2: MNHEY and SVGAGI. The CDR3 totals 14 residues. CDR3: CASSRGGTGNTIYF. The CDR3 bases are TGTGCCAGCAGTCGAGGGGGTACTGGAAACACCATATATTTT.

In regard to this clone: The sample carries other DNA sequences with the same CDR3. The CDR3 coding sequence is TGTGCCAGCTGGCGCCTCAAAGGGGACACTGAAGCTTTCTTT. Amino acids: CASWRLKGDTEAFF. The gene calls are TRBV2 and TRBJ1-1; the D gene is possibly TRBD1 (5 bases). V was clipped by 8 bases and J by 3 bases, with 16 bases between them. This CDR3 has 14 amino acids. Looked up from germline, CDR1 is SNHLY and CDR2 is FYNNEI.

The chain combines TRBV7-9 with TRBJ2-5; no definite D call. CDR1 is SEHNR and CDR2 is FQNEAQ in the germline V gene (reference sequence). This CDR3 has 12 residues. Trimming removed 2 bases from V and 4 bases from J, with 5 bases in between. DNA for the CDR3: TGTGCCAGCAGCTTAACTCTAGAGACCCAGTACTTC. Translating gives CASSLTLETQYF.

This chain connects TRBV12-2 to TRBJ1-6; TRBD1 reflects the table's D call only, with no check against the DNA. TRBV12-2 has pseudogene status. The CDR3 loop spans 16 amino acids. The CDR3: CASRLWIGQGKSPLHF. Here the CDR3 DNA reads TGTGCAAGTCGCTTGTGGATTGGACAGGGTAAATCACCCCTCCACTTT.

The chain joins TRBV7-8 to TRBJ2-7; D perhaps matches TRBD2 (6 bases). Germline V gives CDR1 SGHVS, CDR2 FQNEAQ. V dropped 5 bases and J dropped 3 bases, with 11 bases sitting between them. CDR3 length equals 13 residues. The CDR3 protein is CASSGRLVYEQYF. Written as DNA, the CDR3 is TGTGCCAGCAGCGGTCGACTAGTCTACGAGCAGTACTTC.

The chain uses TRBV7-3 and TRBJ2-7; TRBD2 might be the D (6 bases). Per the germline V gene, CDR1 is SGHTA and CDR2 is FQGTGA. The CDR3 has 13 amino acids. V lost 2 bases, J lost 4 bases, and 9 bases lay in between. This chain's CDR3 is CASSLGRGYEQYF. The CDR3 DNA sequence: TGTGCCAGCAGCTTAGGGCGGGGTTACGAGCAGTACTTC.

The chain combines TRBV29-1 with TRBJ2-1; TRBD2 agrees at 12 bases. The germline V gene encodes CDR1 SQVTM and CDR2 ANQGSEA. Trimming at V came to 7 bases and at J to 0 bases, leaving 13 bases not matched to a gene. The CDR3 has 18 amino acids. CDR3: CSAVAILAGGRSYNEQFF. As DNA, the CDR3 is TGCAGCGCCGTAGCTATACTAGCGGGAGGCCGCTCCTACAATGAGCAGTTCTTC.

The CDR3: CAISAGVSEPQHF. CDR3 sequence (DNA): TGTGCCATCAGTGCAGGGGTTAGTGAGCCCCAGCATTTT. The V gene is TRBV10-3, the J gene TRBJ1-5; D might be TRBD1 (6 bases). Germline V CDR1 and CDR2: ENHRY, SYGVKD. V was shortened by 4 bases and J by 8 bases, with 12 bases between the two germline ends. This CDR3 is built from 13 residues.

This chain connects TRBV9 to TRBJ2-5, with D possibly TRBD2 on 6 matching bases. From germline, CDR1 is SGDLS and CDR2 YYNGEE. V lost 0 bases to trimming and J lost 4 bases, with 13 bases between them. The CDR3 covers 15 residues. CDR3 residues: CASSVAPGEAETQYF. The CDR3 DNA sequence: TGTGCCAGCAGCGTAGCTCCGGGGGAGGCAGAGACCCAGTACTTC.

The rearrangement joins TRBV4-1 to TRBJ2-7, with 12 bases lining up with TRBD2. Trimming took 3 bases from V and 4 from J; bases not matched to a gene: 10. The CDR3 is 17 amino acids. The V gene's germline CDR1 is MGHRA and CDR2 YSYEKL. The CDR3 here is CASSQGLGTSGQYEQYF. CDR3 coding DNA: TGCGCCAGCAGCCAGGGCTTAGGGACTAGCGGGCAGTACGAGCAGTACTTC.

DNA for the CDR3: TGTGCCAGCAGCGGGACCCGGGGACATTTGAACACTGAAGCTTTCTTT. Encoded protein: CASSGTRGHLNTEAFF. This rearrangement joins TRBV9 to TRBJ1-1, with TRBD1 as a possible D gene (6 bases). This CDR3 has 16 amino acids. Trimming cost V 3 bases and J 0 bases, with 15 bases left between them. Looked up from germline, CDR1 is SGDLS and CDR2 is YYNGEE.

The chain employs TRBV29-1 and TRBJ1-1, with D maybe TRBD1 (6 bases). The V and J ends lost 7 bases and 7 bases respectively, with 16 bases between them. CDR1 and CDR2 (germline): SQVTM, ANQGSEA. CDR3 length equals 12 residues. The CDR3 DNA is TGCAGCGCCCTAGGGGAGGGGGGTGAAGCTTTCTTT. Translation gives CSALGEGGEAFF. Supplemented by reference TRBV29-1 and TRBJ1-1, the full variable domain reads SAVISQKPSRDICQRGTSLTIQCQVDSQVTMMFWYRQQPGQSLTLIATANQGSEATYESGFVIDKFPISRPNLTFSTLTVSNMSPEDSSIYLCSALGEGGEAFFGQGTRLTVV.

This clone occurred once. The gene calls are TRBV7-3 and TRBJ1-1, with D unresolved. Germline V gene lookup returns CDR1 SGHTA and CDR2 FQGTGA. This CDR3 has 15 residues. V gave up 5 bases and J gave up 0 bases, with 13 bases separating them. The CDR3 DNA reads as TGTGCCAGCAGCCCGAACCCCTCAGTGAACACTGAAGCTTTCTTT. Its protein product is CASSPNPSVNTEAFF.

This clone was seen more than once but under ten times. This chain uses TRBV5-4 with TRBJ1-1; perhaps TRBD1 as D (6 bases). Per germline, CDR1 SGHNT and CDR2 YYREEE (reference sequence). The CDR3 runs 12 residues. The DNA of the CDR3 is TGTGCTATCCCGGGGGGCTCATCTGAAGCTTTCTTT. It encodes CAIPGGSSEAFF. The variable domain in full, with the rest retrieved from reference TRBV5-4 and TRBJ1-1, is ETGVTQSPTHLIKTRGQQVTLRCSSQSGHNTVSWYQQALGQGPQFIFQYYREEENGRGNFPPRFSGLQFPNYSSELNVNALELDDSALYLCAIPGGSSEAFFGQGTRLTVV.

This clone was seen more than once but under ten times. The junction differs from germline at one of its ends, possibly a read error. The chain links TRBV7-7 to TRBJ2-1; D is possibly TRBD1 (8 bases). Germline CDR1 and CDR2: SSHAT and FNYEAQ (reference sequence). The CDR3 extends over 13 amino acids. CDR3 sequence (DNA): TGTGCTAGCAGCCCATGGACAGGGAGGGTGCAGTTCTTC. Protein sequence: CASSPWTGRVQFF.

J is TRBJ2-1 and V is TRBV5-4, with D possibly TRBD2 on 5 matching bases. The CDR3 extends over 15 amino acids. Germline V gene data show CDR1 as SGHNT and CDR2 as YYREEE (reference sequence). Trimming took off 0 bases at V and 8 bases at J, with 15 bases between the two ends. CDR3 loop: CASSLGWSGGDEQFF. The CDR3 DNA reads TGTGCCAGCAGCTTGGGCTGGAGCGGAGGCGATGAGCAGTTCTTC.

The rearrangement links TRBV9 to TRBJ2-7; D possibly corresponds to TRBD2 (6 bases). The ends were cut back, 4 bases at V and 0 bases at J, with 17 bases in the middle. This CDR3 region has 16 residues. Germline CDR1 and CDR2: SGDLS and YYNGEE. This chain's CDR3 is CASSPLASGDSYEQYF. The DNA of the CDR3 is TGTGCCAGCAGCCCCCTTGCTTCGGGGGACTCCTACGAGCAGTACTTC. The whole variable domain, filled in from reference TRBV9 and TRBJ2-7, reads DSGVTQTPKHLITATGQRVTLRCSPRSGDLSVYWYQQSLDQGLQFLIQYYNGEERAKGNILERFSAQQFPDLHSELNLSSLELGDSALYFCASSPLASGDSYEQYFGPGTRLTVT.

V and J are TRBV2 and TRBJ2-7, with D unresolved. Trimming left V 4 bases short and J 0 bases short, with 4 bases between. Germline CDR1 is SNHLY and CDR2 is FYNNEI. This CDR3 contains 12 residues. CDR3 region: CASSGSSYEQYF. CDR3 sequence (DNA): TGTGCCAGCAGTGGCAGCTCCTACGAGCAGTACTTC. Looking up the rest from reference TRBV2 and TRBJ2-7 gives the full variable domain: EPEVTQTPSHQVTQMGQEVILRCVPISNHLYFYWYRQILGQKVEFLVSFYNNEISEKSEIFDDQFSVERPDGSNFTLKIRSTKLEDSAMYFCASSGSSYEQYFGPGTRLTVT.

A note on this clone: Sequence at one end of the junction differs from germline and may be a read error. The chain combines TRBV7-9 with TRBJ2-2, with 7 bases matching TRBD2. The germline CDR1 and CDR2 sequences are SEHNR and FQNEAQ (reference sequence). This CDR3 contains 18 residues. The CDR3, as DNA: TGTTCCAGCAGCCTCCGCTTTTTGGGGGGGTCGAACACCGGGGAGCTGTTTTTT. Translated, it gives CSSSLRFLGGSNTGELFF.

V and J are TRBV7-9 and TRBJ2-2; 7 positions agree with TRBD1. CDR1 is SEHNR, CDR2 FQNEAQ, per germline (reference sequence). V lost 4 bases to trimming and J lost 0 bases; unmatched junction nucleotides: 5. The CDR3 runs 16 residues. This CDR3 reads CASSSRTGANTGELFF. As DNA, the CDR3 is TGTGCCAGCAGCTCCAGGACAGGCGCGAACACCGGGGAGCTGTTTTTT.

The chain links TRBV5-4 to TRBJ2-3; D is unresolved. Germline V gives CDR1 SGHNT, CDR2 YYREEE (reference sequence). Trimming took 4 bases from V and 8 from J, leaving 14 bases between them. This CDR3 region has 13 residues. CDR3 residues: CASSPPSVPTQYF. The CDR3 DNA reads TGTGCCAGCAGCCCGCCGTCAGTCCCTACGCAGTATTTT.